The 27 T cell receptor beta chains given below trace back to one sample, sequenced in a study of Ad26.COV2.S vaccination and SARS-CoV-2 variants. Clones were read by immunoSEQ multiplex PCR, and TCRdb kept only the in-frame ones, dropping some. The sample has 350,000 to 500,000 clones; roughly 87% are singletons. Treatment meaning: roughly 20 received Ad26.COV2.S at low or high dose, single or two shots; five or six received placebo; per-sample allocation not given. All samples were drawn on day 63, counting from the first vaccine or placebo injection. This specimen was peripheral blood, taken in a trial of Ad26.COV2.S vaccine versus placebo. Receptors originate from a person aged 18-60 years who received the Ad26.COV2.S COVID-19 vaccine or a placebo.

This chain connects TRBV7-9 to TRBJ1-1, with D possibly matching TRBD1 (6 bases). V dropped 6 bases and J dropped 4 bases, with 15 bases sitting between them. The CDR3 is made up of 14 amino acids. Germline assignment: CDR1 SEHNR and CDR2 FQNEAQ (reference sequence). This CDR3 reads CASSHKGGGTEAFF. DNA of the CDR3: TGTGCCAGCAGTCATAAGGGAGGGGGCACTGAAGCTTTCTTT.

This chain joins TRBV6-4 and TRBJ1-5, with D possibly being TRBD1 (6 bases). The CDR3 is made up of 19 amino acids. Trimming cost V 2 bases and J 6 bases, with 26 bases left between them. Germline CDR1 and CDR2: MRHNA and SNTAGT. CDR3 loop: CASSDPNDRRGKTPQPQHF. The CDR3 bases are TGTGCCAGCAGTGACCCTAACGACAGGAGGGGAAAGACCCCTCAGCCCCAGCATTTT.

The J gene is TRBJ2-7, the V gene TRBV4-2; TRBD1 matches at 7 bases. The V gene end was trimmed by 4 bases and the J gene end by 0 bases; junction bases not matched to a gene: 6. CDR1 is LGHNA, CDR2 YNFKEQ, per germline. The CDR3 length is 15 residues. CDR3 region: CASSRVDRFSYEQYF. DNA of the CDR3: TGTGCCAGCAGCCGAGTGGACAGGTTCTCCTACGAGCAGTACTTC.

V is TRBV7-2 and J is TRBJ1-2, with D maybe TRBD1 (5 bases). Germline V gene lookup returns CDR1 SGHTA and CDR2 FQGNSA. The V gene lost 1 base and the J gene lost 1 base, with 7 bases spanning the gap. The CDR3 consists of 14 residues. CDR3 sequence reads: CASSLDRSNYGYTF. In DNA, the CDR3 is TGTGCCAGCAGCTTAGACAGGAGTAACTATGGCTACACCTTC.

The CDR3 region is CASATDSYEQYF. CDR3 sequence (DNA): TGTGCCAGCGCGACAGATTCATACGAGCAGTACTTC. V is TRBV6-5 and J is TRBJ2-7; a possible D gene is TRBD1 (5 bases). The CDR3 totals 12 residues. The germline V gene has CDR1 MNHEY and CDR2 SVGAGI. Between the trimmed V and J ends, which lost 8 bases and 4 bases, there was a span of 12 bases.

The sample holds a few counts of this clone. This rearrangement joins TRBV2 to TRBJ1-6, with D unresolved. In germline, CDR1 is SNHLY, CDR2 FYNNEI. The CDR3 consists of 13 residues. The V and J ends lost 0 bases and 11 bases respectively, with 8 bases between them. The chain's CDR3 is CASSEARVAPLHF. CDR3 nucleotides: TGTGCCAGCAGTGAAGCGCGAGTGGCACCCCTCCACTTT.

This chain joins TRBV7-2 and TRBJ2-5, with 10 bases lining up with TRBD1. The CDR3 runs to 18 residues. After removal of 4 bases from V and 5 bases from J, the junction contained 16 bases not matched to a gene. Germline assignment: CDR1 SGHTA and CDR2 FQGNSA. CDR3 nucleotides: TGTGCCAGCAGCTCCCCTATTAATGGACAGGGGGTTCGCGAGACCCAGTACTTC. Translated: CASSSPINGQGVRETQYF.

The chain is built from TRBV28 and TRBJ1-1; D is uncertain. V was shortened by 6 bases and J by 0 bases, with 11 bases between the two germline ends. This CDR3 contains 14 residues. CDR1 is MDHEN and CDR2 is SYDVKM in the germline V gene. The CDR3 loop is CASRVRGLNTEAFF. The CDR3 coding sequence is TGTGCCAGCAGAGTAAGAGGGTTGAACACTGAAGCTTTCTTT.

This chain uses TRBV2 with TRBJ1-6; D possibly corresponds to TRBD1 (6 bases). The CDR3 spans 15 residues. CDR1 SNHLY and CDR2 FYNNEI come from the germline V gene. Trimming stripped 6 bases from V and 10 bases from J, with 19 bases between. In nucleotides, the CDR3 is TGTGCCAGCAGACCGCAGACAGGCCTCGGATCACCCCTCCACTTT. Protein: CASRPQTGLGSPLHF.

This sequence joins TRBV16 and TRBJ2-7; D remains ambiguous. Germline V gene lookup returns CDR1 KGHSY and CDR2 FQNENV. Trimming took 4 bases from V and 4 from J, leaving 5 bases between them. This CDR3 region has 11 residues. CDR3 nucleotide sequence: TGTGCCAGCAGCCCAAAATACGAGCAGTACTTC. It specifies CASSPKYEQYF.

J is TRBJ2-3 and V is TRBV9, with 11 nucleotides matching TRBD2. The CDR3 covers 18 residues. Germline assignment: CDR1 SGDLS and CDR2 YYNGEE. J was trimmed by 3 bases and V by 1 base; bases with no gene match: 10. The CDR3, as DNA: TGTGCCAGCAGCGTAAAAGAACTAGCGGGAGTCGGAACAGATACGCAGTATTTT. Translating gives CASSVKELAGVGTDTQYF.

The chain recombines TRBV29-1 with TRBJ2-7, with D maybe TRBD1 (5 bases). CDR3 length: 13 residues. V dropped 7 bases and J dropped 2 bases, with 15 bases sitting between them. Germline V gene lookup returns CDR1 SQVTM and CDR2 ANQGSEA. CDR3 sequence: CSARTLTTYEQYF. CDR3 nucleotides: TGCAGCGCTCGGACATTAACCACCTACGAGCAGTACTTC.

This clone has just one count. The chain couples TRBV30 to TRBJ2-3; possible D gene TRBD2, 6 bases. This CDR3 has 14 amino acids. V was trimmed by 3 bases and J by 2 bases, leaving 12 bases between them. CDR1 is GTSNPN, CDR2 SVGIG, per germline (reference sequence). Written as DNA, the CDR3 is TGTGCCTGGAGACCCGGGAGTTACACAGATACGCAGTATTTT. Translation gives CAWRPGSYTDTQYF.

This clone was seen once. The CDR3 here is CASSARLAGGTDTQYF. CDR3 nucleotide sequence: TGTGCCAGCAGCGCCCGACTAGCGGGAGGGACAGATACGCAGTATTTT. V and J are TRBV7-2 and TRBJ2-3; 14 bases line up with TRBD2. Germline CDR1 SGHTA, CDR2 FQGNSA. The CDR3 is 16 amino acids. The ends lost 5 bases at V and 3 bases at J; junction bases unmatched: 4.

The chain employs TRBV7-2 and TRBJ2-2, with D tentatively TRBD1 (5 bases). Germline V gives CDR1 SGHTA, CDR2 FQGNSA. There are 14 residues in the CDR3. Trimming stripped 7 bases from V and 0 bases from J, with 9 bases between. The DNA for the CDR3 is TGTGCCAGCACCCGACAGCCGAACACCGGGGAGCTGTTTTTT. It translates to CASTRQPNTGELFF.

V is TRBV7-6 and J is TRBJ2-1; the match to TRBD2 covers 7 bases. Germline trimming cut 5 bases from V and 10 bases from J; bases unmatched to any gene: 5. The CDR3 loop spans 12 amino acids. Per germline, CDR1 SGHVS and CDR2 FNYEAQ. The CDR3 DNA reads as TGTGCCAGCAGCCACGGTAGCGGGGAGCAGTTCTTC. Translating it yields CASSHGSGEQFF. Combining the CDR3 with reference TRBV7-6 and TRBJ2-1 gives the whole variable domain GAGVSQSPRYKVTKRGQDVALRCDPISGHVSLYWYRQALGQGPEFLTYFNYEAQQDKSGLPNDRFSAERPEGSISTLTIQRTEQRDSAMYRCASSHGSGEQFFGPGTRLTVL.

The chain uses TRBV12-3 or TRBV12-4 and TRBJ1-1, with D uncertain. The CDR3 loop spans 12 amino acids. Trimming stripped 5 bases from V and 1 base from J, with 5 bases between. In DNA, the CDR3 is TGTGCCAGCAGTCCGGAGAACACTGAAGCTTTCTTT. Encoded protein: CASSPENTEAFF.

In this sample, this clone turned up once. The J gene is TRBJ2-1, the V gene TRBV7-9; 8 nucleotides agree with TRBD2. Germline CDR1 and CDR2: SEHNR and FQNEAQ (reference sequence). This CDR3 region has 11 residues. The CDR3 DNA follows: TGTACTAGCGGAGAATACAATGAGCAGTTCTTC. It codes for CTSGEYNEQFF.

This clone was recorded only once. The rearrangement uses TRBV5-8 and TRBJ1-2; 9 positions agree with TRBD1. The CDR3 loop spans 14 amino acids. The J segment lost 4 bases and the V segment lost 5 bases, leaving 6 bases of the junction unmatched. CDR1 is SGHTS and CDR2 is YDEGEE in the germline V gene. The CDR3 DNA is TGTGCCAGCAGTTCCTCGGACAGGGGCTATGGCTACACCTTC. It yields the protein CASSSSDRGYGYTF.

The chain links TRBV7-2 to TRBJ2-1; TRBD1 or TRBD2 may be the D gene (6 bases each). The CDR3 has 15 amino acids. Trimming removed 1 base from V and 6 bases from J, with 13 bases in between. From germline, CDR1 is SGHTA and CDR2 FQGNSA. The CDR3 nucleotides read TGTGCCAGCAGCTTAGTGGGGGGCCAGGGCAATGAGCAGTTCTTC. It translates to CASSLVGGQGNEQFF. The full variable domain, its missing parts supplied by reference TRBV7-2 and TRBJ2-1, is GAGVSQSPSNKVTEKGKDVELRCDPISGHTALYWYRQSLGQGLEFLIYFQGNSAPDKSGLPSDRFSAERTGGSVSTLTIQRTQQEDSAVYLCASSLVGGQGNEQFFGPGTRLTVL.

In this sample, this clone turned up once. The DNA of the CDR3 is TGTGCCAGCAGTACTCAGGGCGGGGATACGCAGTATTTT. It encodes CASSTQGGDTQYF. This chain links TRBV6-5 with TRBJ2-3; either TRBD1 or TRBD2 may supply D (5 bases each). Germline CDR1 MNHEY, CDR2 SVGAGI. V was pared by 5 bases and J by 6 bases, with 12 bases between. This CDR3 is 13 amino acids long.

This clone was seen a handful of times. This chain connects TRBV27 to TRBJ2-7; weak D call: TRBD2 (6 bases). Germline V gives CDR1 MNHEY, CDR2 SMNVEV (reference sequence). The V and J ends lost 5 bases and 4 bases respectively, with 15 bases between them. The CDR3 loop spans 14 amino acids. CDR3 loop: CASSPLRDLYEQYF. The CDR3, as DNA: TGTGCCAGCAGTCCGCTGAGGGACTTATACGAGCAGTACTTC.

V is TRBV7-6 and J is TRBJ2-7; 12 nucleotides match TRBD2. Germline CDR1 and CDR2: SGHVS and FNYEAQ. This CDR3 contains 17 residues. V lost 1 base to trimming and J lost 2 bases; unmatched junction nucleotides: 6. The CDR3: CASSLGRLAGEPYEQYF. CDR3 DNA sequence: TGTGCCAGCAGCTTAGGAAGACTAGCGGGAGAACCCTACGAGCAGTACTTC.

The chain's CDR3 is CASSQDSRPTNEKLFF. CDR3 coding DNA: TGTGCCAGCAGCCAAGATTCGAGGCCAACTAATGAAAAACTGTTTTTT. The chain uses TRBV3-1 (or the pseudogene TRBV3-2) and TRBJ1-4; D not resolved. The CDR3 is 16 amino acids. Trimming stripped 0 bases from V and 0 bases from J, with 8 bases between. Germline V lookup: CDR1 LGHDT, CDR2 YNNKEL (reference sequence).

This clone was counted a few times. J is TRBJ2-7 and V is TRBV7-3, with D possibly TRBD2 on 6 matching bases. Looked up from germline, CDR1 is SGHTA and CDR2 is FQGTGA. The CDR3 extends over 13 amino acids. The V and J ends lost 0 bases and 6 bases respectively, with 9 bases between them. The CDR3, as DNA: TGTGCCAGCAGCTTAACGACTAGTTCCGAGCAGTACTTC. Amino acid sequence: CASSLTTSSEQYF.

V gene TRBV24-1 combines with J gene TRBJ2-5; 9 nucleotides align to TRBD1. Trimming cost V 5 bases and J 4 bases; bases outside gene matches: 7. The CDR3 length is 15 residues. Germline V CDR1 and CDR2: KGHDR, SFDVKD. The CDR3 sequence is CATSAGDRVIETQYF. CDR3 sequence (DNA): TGTGCCACCAGTGCAGGGGACAGGGTGATAGAGACCCAGTACTTC.

This rearrangement joins TRBV11-1 to TRBJ2-3; 7 bases fit TRBD2. The germline gives CDR1 SGHAT, CDR2 FQDESV (reference sequence). The ends lost 2 bases at V and 3 bases at J; junction bases unmatched: 5. This CDR3 is built from 15 residues. CDR3 residues: CASSLMAGATDTQYF. CDR3 DNA: TGTGCCAGCAGCTTAATGGCGGGAGCGACAGATACGCAGTATTTT.